Shown below are 13 T cell receptor beta chains from a single sample sequenced in a study of molecular identifiers for immune sequencing clone quantification. MiXCR, applied by TCRdb to the PCR reads, yields one record per CDR3 protein. Here the sample spans 550,000 to 750,000 distinct CDR3 sequences, just under 20% being singletons. Sequenced: naive CD8+ T cells from blood, with Jurkat cell RNA spiked in. Subset meaning: FACS-sorted CD8+CD4-CCR7+CD45RA+ naive T cells. All receptors derive from a human donor in good health. Some libraries in this study had Jurkat cell RNA spiked in.

This clonotype has a handful of counts. Its ends do not fully match the called genes, so a read error is possible. This rearrangement joins TRBV19 to TRBJ2-2, with D perhaps TRBD1 or TRBD2 (6 bases each). The CDR3 has 13 residues. Germline V gives CDR1 LNHDA, CDR2 SQIVND (reference sequence). CDR3 DNA: TGTGCCAGTAGTATGGGGGGCGCCGGGGAGCTGCTTTTT. Translating gives CASSMGGAGELLF.

The chain uses TRBV20-1 and TRBJ2-5; D is unclear. The CDR3 has 13 amino acids. From germline, CDR1 is DFQATT and CDR2 SNEGSKA (reference sequence). V gave up 5 bases and J gave up 1 base, with 11 bases separating them. For the CDR3, the DNA is TGCAGTGCTTTAGGACGTATCCAAGAGACCCAGTACTTC. Protein sequence: CSALGRIQETQYF.

Turning to this clonotype: A much larger clonotype is one base distant, so this may be a read error. This chain joins TRBV7-9 and TRBJ2-3, with D possibly being TRBD1 or TRBD2 (5 bases each). This CDR3 is built from 16 residues. The V gene's germline CDR1 is SEHNR and CDR2 FQNEAQ (reference sequence). The CDR3 DNA reads TGTGCCAGCAGCAACCTGAGGGGTTGGCCCACAGATGCGCAGTATTTT. Its protein product is CASSNLRGWPTDAQYF.

In this sample, this clonotype turned up many times. This chain links TRBV6-2 or TRBV6-3 with TRBJ2-7; 8 positions match TRBD1. CDR3 length: 18 residues. J lost 2 bases, V lost 0 bases, and 12 bases had no gene match. Looked up from germline, CDR1 is MNHEY and CDR2 is SVGEGT. CDR3 region: CASSYSSVTGDQAYEQYF. The CDR3 nucleotides read TGTGCCAGCAGTTACTCGAGTGTGACAGGGGATCAAGCCTACGAGCAGTACTTC.

Remarks on this clonotype: A read error may explain this, as a much larger clone is one base away. CDR3 amino acids: CASSQNRPGQGDEELFF. The CDR3 bases are TGCGCCAGCAGCCAAAATCGTCCGGGACAGGGAGATGAAGAACTGTTTTTT. The rearrangement links TRBV4-3 to TRBJ1-4; 9 bases agree with TRBD1. This CDR3 has 17 amino acids. The germline gives CDR1 LGHNA, CDR2 YSLEER.

This clonotype was counted at least ten times. V gene TRBV6-2 or TRBV6-3 combines with J gene TRBJ2-7; D may be TRBD2 (6 bases). CDR3 size: 14 residues. Per the germline V gene, CDR1 is MNHEY and CDR2 is SVGEGT. Trimming stripped 5 bases from V and 5 bases from J, with 16 bases between. The DNA of the CDR3 is TGTGCCAGCAGTACCCGGGACTCCGTAGACGAGCAGTACTTC. Protein product: CASSTRDSVDEQYF.

This clonotype was recorded a few times. This chain joins TRBV9 and TRBJ2-7; tentatively, D is TRBD2 (5 bases). The CDR3 runs to 15 residues. Germline loops: CDR1 SGDLS, CDR2 YYNGEE. Trimming removed 4 bases at V and 0 bases at J, with 14 bases between. In DNA form, the CDR3 reads TGTGCCAGCAGCCTCGGGGTGCTCAGCTCCTACGAGCAGTACTTC. Translation: CASSLGVLSSYEQYF.

This clonotype was counted at least ten times. The chain has TRBV4-1 and TRBJ2-5; no reliable D call. V dropped 0 bases and J dropped 2 bases, with 10 bases sitting between them. Germline assignment: CDR1 MGHRA and CDR2 YSYEKL. The CDR3 sequence is 15 residues long. In DNA, the CDR3 is TGCGCCAGCAGCCAAGATTTAGAGCTACAAGAGACCCAGTACTTC. This sequence encodes CASSQDLELQETQYF.

At least ten counts were recorded for this clonotype. The chain uses TRBV20-1 and TRBJ2-7, with D maybe TRBD2 (7 bases). Looked up from germline, CDR1 is DFQATT and CDR2 is SNEGSKA (reference sequence). The CDR3 contains 18 residues. Trimming cost V 3 bases and J 5 bases, with 29 bases left between them. The CDR3 here is CSASTPGVLAGAINEQYF. The CDR3, as DNA: TGCAGTGCTAGCACCCCAGGGGTGCTGGCGGGAGCTATCAACGAGCAGTACTTC.

This clonotype was observed many times. J is TRBJ2-3 and V is TRBV12-3 or TRBV12-4, with 13 bases identical to TRBD2. The CDR3 loop spans 16 amino acids. Unmatched junction bases numbered 3, after V lost 4 bases and J lost 2 bases. The CDR3 bases are TGTGCCAGCAGTTCGACTAGCGGGAGGCCCACAGATACGCAGTATTTT. Protein product: CASSSTSGRPTDTQYF.

Ten or more counts support this clonotype. The chain recombines TRBV14 with TRBJ2-7, with 7 positions matching TRBD1. CDR1 and CDR2 from the germline V gene are SGHDN and FVKESK. This CDR3 region has 16 residues. The J segment lost 8 bases and the V segment lost 0 bases, leaving 13 bases of the junction unmatched. CDR3 in amino acids: CASSQDMGQPVTKQYF. CDR3 bases: TGTGCCAGCAGCCAAGATATGGGACAGCCAGTTACGAAGCAGTACTTC.

On this clonotype itself: A much larger clone lies one base from this, so it may be a read error. The gene calls are TRBV11-2 and TRBJ2-3; D ambiguous. The CDR3 spans 12 residues. Germline V gene lookup returns CDR1 SGHAT and CDR2 FQNNGV. The CDR3: CVSSTWNSAQYF. In DNA form, the CDR3 reads TGTGTCAGCAGCACATGGAACTCCGCGCAGTATTTT.

The gene calls are TRBV7-9 and TRBJ2-1, with 9 positions matching TRBD1. J lost 9 bases, V lost 0 bases, and 6 bases had no gene match. Germline loops: CDR1 SEHNR, CDR2 FQNEAQ (reference sequence). The CDR3 is made up of 15 amino acids. In DNA, the CDR3 is TGTGCCAGCAGCTTAGCGGGACAGGGTTTGGTTGAGCAGTTCTTC. Translated, it gives CASSLAGQGLVEQFF. The full variable domain, in which reference TRBV7-9 and TRBJ2-1 provide the parts outside the CDR3, is DTGVSQNPRHKITKRGQNVTFRCDPISEHNRLYWYRQTLGQGPEFLTYFQNEAQLEKSRLLSDRFSAERPKGSFSTLEIQRTEQGDSAMYLCASSLAGQGLVEQFFGPGTRLTVL.